Shown below are 17 T cell receptor beta chains from a single sample sequenced in a study of cytomegalovirus exposure and HLA in healthy donors. The table came from immunoSEQ multiplex PCR; TCRdb's copy has only in-frame clones and leaves some out. The sample yields 70,000 to 80,000 clones, around 94% seen once. Sequencing was carried out using PBMCs. The receptors shown here come from a woman aged 18-29 years in good health and CMV-seropositive.

The DNA for the CDR3 is TGTGCCAGCATGATAGACAGGGGAAGTTCTGAAGCTTTCTTT. Its protein product is CASMIDRGSSEAFF. The genes are TRBV11-2 and TRBJ1-1; the match to TRBD1 covers 8 bases. V lost 7 bases and J lost 6; bases outside the gene matches: 10. The CDR3 runs to 14 residues. The germline gives CDR1 SGHAT, CDR2 FQNNGV.

The chain uses TRBV10-3 and TRBJ2-7; tentatively, D is TRBD1 (5 bases). V was shortened by 2 bases and J by 5 bases, with 10 bases between the two germline ends. Germline-derived CDR1 and CDR2 are ENHRY and SYGVKD. There are 13 residues in the CDR3. The CDR3 here is CAISEDRDHEQYF. CDR3 bases: TGTGCCATCAGTGAGGACAGAGACCACGAGCAGTACTTC.

The rearrangement uses TRBV18 and TRBJ2-3; 7 nucleotides match TRBD1. The CDR3 totals 16 residues. Germline V CDR1 and CDR2: KGHSH, LQKENI. V lost 3 bases and J lost 0; bases outside the gene matches: 6. The CDR3 reads CASSPLPQGSTDTQYF. For the CDR3, the DNA is TGTGCCAGCTCACCGCTCCCACAGGGGAGCACAGATACGCAGTATTTT. Full variable domain (rest looked up from reference TRBV18 and TRBJ2-3): NAGVMQNPRHLVRRRGQEARLRCSPMKGHSHVYWYRQLPEEGLKFMVYLQKENIIDESGMPKERFSAEFPKEGPSILRIQQVVRGDSAAYFCASSPLPQGSTDTQYFGPGTRLTVL.

The chain uses TRBV6-5 and TRBJ1-6; TRBD1 matches 10 bases. With V trimmed by 5 bases and J by 6 bases, 4 bases remained unmatched. The CDR3 is 15 amino acids. Looked up from germline, CDR1 is MNHEY and CDR2 is SVGAGI. CDR3 coding DNA: TGTGCCAGCAGTCTCCGGGACAGGGGTAATTCACCCCTCCACTTT. Encoded protein: CASSLRDRGNSPLHF.

The rearrangement uses TRBV18 and TRBJ1-5; D is unclear. Trimming removed 0 bases at V and 7 bases at J, with 4 bases between. Germline V lookup: CDR1 KGHSH, CDR2 LQKENI. The CDR3 loop spans 12 amino acids. The CDR3 region has the DNA TGTGCCAGCTCACCACCGGAGCAGCCCCAGCATTTT. Translation gives CASSPPEQPQHF.

Points on this clone: A read error is likely, as this CDR3 ends without the conserved phenylalanine or tryptophan. The DNA is omitted, as the CDR3 cannot be located on it reliably, and the CDR3 follows TCRdb's listing. This chain links TRBV6-1 with TRBJ1-4. The germline CDR1 and CDR2 sequences are MNHNS and SASEGT. Termini included, the CDR3 measures 12 amino acids. The chain's CDR3 is CASSEDGEGRGI.

V gene TRBV2 combines with J gene TRBJ1-5; D uncertain. The germline gives CDR1 SNHLY, CDR2 FYNNEI. With 7 bases removed from V and 0 bases from J, the gap between germline ends came to 16 bases. CDR3 length: 16 amino acids. The CDR3 loop is CASTEETGYSNQPQHF. DNA for the CDR3: TGTGCCAGCACCGAGGAGACTGGGTATAGCAATCAGCCCCAGCATTTT.

The chain couples TRBV2 to TRBJ1-2; 7 bases agree with TRBD1. The V segment lost 11 bases and the J segment 6 bases; nucleotides outside the gene matches: 21. The germline gives CDR1 SNHLY, CDR2 FYNNEI. The CDR3 totals 16 residues. CDR3 residues: CARKSGTAAFGNGYTF. CDR3 bases: TGTGCCCGAAAGTCCGGGACAGCCGCCTTCGGGAATGGCTACACCTTC.

The chain is built from TRBV30 and TRBJ2-5; 8 bases line up with TRBD2. There are 15 residues in the CDR3. The J segment lost 0 bases and the V segment lost 3 bases, leaving 6 bases of the junction unmatched. The germline gives CDR1 GTSNPN, CDR2 SVGIG (reference sequence). In DNA form, the CDR3 reads TGTGCCTGGAGCCGCGCGGGGGGTTACCAAGAGACCCAGTACTTC. Protein: CAWSRAGGYQETQYF.

This sequence joins TRBV27 and TRBJ2-1, with 10 positions matching TRBD2. The length of the CDR3 is 15 residues. CDR1 is MNHEY and CDR2 is SMNVEV in the germline V gene (reference sequence). V dropped 3 bases and J dropped 9; count of bases not matched to a gene: 8. DNA of the CDR3: TGTGCCAGCAGTTTCGCGCTAGCGGGAGCGGGTGAGCAGTTCTTC. This sequence encodes CASSFALAGAGEQFF.

This chain uses TRBV14 with TRBJ2-2, with D perhaps TRBD1 (6 bases). The germline V gene has CDR1 SGHDN and CDR2 FVKESK. The CDR3 contains 16 residues. V was trimmed by 4 bases and J by 1 base, leaving 13 bases between them. Written as DNA, the CDR3 is TGTGCCAGCAGCCCTACTGGGGGCAGGAACACCGGGGAGCTGTTTTTT. Its translation is CASSPTGGRNTGELFF.

The V and J genes are TRBV27 and TRBJ2-7, with TRBD2 matching 9 bases. With 5 bases clipped from V and 7 bases from J, the junction kept 12 bases outside the gene matches. Germline V gene sequence: CDR1 MNHEY, CDR2 SMNVEV (reference sequence). CDR3 length: 15 residues. Here the CDR3 DNA reads TGTGCCAGCAGTACTTTAGCGGGAGCGATGGGAGAGCAGTACTTC. Translating gives CASSTLAGAMGEQYF.

This chain connects TRBV30 to TRBJ1-6; D is ambiguous. V lost 0 bases to trimming and J lost 10 bases, with 13 bases between them. This CDR3 region has 14 residues. Germline CDR1 and CDR2: GTSNPN and SVGIG (reference sequence). CDR3 protein: CAWSVQVTSSPLHF. The CDR3 region has the DNA TGTGCCTGGAGTGTACAAGTAACATCCTCACCCCTCCACTTT.

The J gene is TRBJ2-3, the V gene TRBV4-1, with 7 positions matching TRBD2. The CDR3 covers 15 residues. The germline CDR1 and CDR2 sequences are MGHRA and YSYEKL. J was trimmed by 1 base and V by 5 bases; bases with no gene match: 6. In DNA form, the CDR3 reads TGCGCCAGCAGCGTCATACTAGCGCGCACAGATACGCAGTATTTT. As protein: CASSVILARTDTQYF.

The rearrangement joins TRBV4-3 to TRBJ2-1, with TRBD2 matching 10 bases. There are 16 residues in the CDR3. Trimming took 4 bases from V and 2 from J; bases not matched to a gene: 5. CDR1 and CDR2 (germline): LGHNA, YSLEER. In DNA form, the CDR3 reads TGCGCCAGCAGCCCGTCCGGGACTAGCGCCTACAATGAGCAGTTCTTC. As protein: CASSPSGTSAYNEQFF.

The rearrangement links TRBV27 to TRBJ2-1; 8 nucleotides line up with TRBD2. Germline trimming cut 7 bases from V and 0 bases from J; bases unmatched to any gene: 17. The germline V gene encodes CDR1 MNHEY and CDR2 SMNVEV (reference sequence). The length of the CDR3 is 19 residues. CDR3 sequence (DNA): TGTGCCAGCATTAGCGGGGATCACGGGCCTCTAGGCTCCTACAATGAGCAGTTCTTC. Its protein product is CASISGDHGPLGSYNEQFF.

The chain has TRBV5-1 and TRBJ2-3; TRBD1 agrees at 8 bases. Looked up from germline, CDR1 is SGHRS and CDR2 is YFSETQ. J gave up 0 bases and V 3 bases, and 3 bases lay outside the gene matches. CDR3 length equals 15 residues. The CDR3: CASSSSGGSTDTQYF. The CDR3 DNA follows: TGCGCCAGCAGCTCCTCAGGGGGCAGCACAGATACGCAGTATTTT.